This T cell receptor beta chain was observed in a study of blood T cells in healthy people across ages (dated by TCRdb to between 2015 and 2017). For context, the study as a whole: In model experiments, template switching captured about one uniquely barcoded TCR beta cDNA molecule for every two T cells. The study measured age-related changes in TCR beta repertoire diversity using deep sequencing normalized with unique cDNA molecular identifiers. Four age groups were formed from the donors: young (average approximately 16 years), middle-aged (approximately 39), aged (62) and long-lived (roughly 81). To avoid experimental bias, donors of different ages were randomly spread across the sequencing lanes. Using the same blood draw, the study looked at two additional independent replicas of 1 million unique cDNA reads for two donors, one aged 18 to 30 and the other aged 80 or older.

About this clonotype itself: The antigen this receptor binds is unknown. The record has no base qualities; no much larger clone is one base away.

The CDR3 holds 15 amino acids from the cysteine to the phenylalanine. The kept DNA is CDR3 alone, 45 bases in frame from the first base. CDR1 DFQATT and CDR2 SNEGSKA are derived from the germline V gene (reference sequence). The germline V end is reduced by 0 bases and the J end by 7 bases; junction bases left unmatched: 11. General study outcomes and caveats: Observed TCR beta diversity per million T cells fell roughly linearly with age, and a significant reduction was already apparent by age approximately 41. There was a strong correlation between observed TCR beta diversity and the percentage of naive T cells measured by flow cytometry. Bulk unsorted PBMC profiling prevented conclusive comparison of naive and antigen-experienced compartments. Donor CMV infection status was unknown, potentially confounding age-related changes in expanded clonotypes. Compared with the aged group, more naive CD4+ T cells, fewer expanded clones and increased TCR diversity were shown by the long-lived group, suggesting age selection. Estimates of total diversity from one million sequenced T cells were regarded as lower bounds and underestimates.

The approximately 40 donors, aged about 6 to 100 years, were systemically healthy Caucasian individuals from Russia. Each donor gave ten milliliters of peripheral blood, drawn into EDTA-treated Vacutainer tubes. Ficoll-Paque density-gradient centrifugation was used to isolate PBMCs, with at least 7 million obtained per sample. Trizol reagent was used to extract total RNA from PBMCs, with at least 6 micrograms per sample. Naive CD45RAhigh/CD27high T cell percentages were measured by flow cytometry on a PBMC aliquot from every donor. The receptor library was made with 5' RACE. The sequencer was an Illumina HiSeq 2500. A second PCR of roughly 7 to 12 cycles was run with a J-beta primer mix and a sample-barcoded 5' primer. A template-switch 5' adaptor carrying 12 random nucleotides introduced a unique molecular identifier onto each TCR beta cDNA molecule. At least 2.5 million CDR3-containing paired-end reads were obtained from each sample. The Mint cDNA synthesis kit, primed by a TRBC-specific oligonucleotide, was used to synthesize first-strand cDNA from all RNA. All cDNA was treated with uracil-DNA glycosylase and then went through a first 18-cycle PCR with the universal primers M1SS and BC2_uni_R. From the authors' description of their analysis: For normalization, 1 million high-quality reads were randomly selected from each sample, with every read carrying a distinct molecular identifier. Instead of being binned into consensus sequences, reads that shared molecular identifiers were thrown out. MiTCR, run with a Q25 quality threshold and the strictest error-elimination algorithm, handled CDR3 identification, clonotype clustering and error correction. A nonparametric unseen species model with Euler transformation was used to estimate a lower bound on total TCR beta diversity. TCRdb reprocessing: public reads trimmed at Q25 with fastp, clones called with MiXCR, in-frame beta chains kept. Duplicate CDR3 protein sequences are folded into a single record with the most common DNA and genes. TCRdb, not the authors, supplied the V and J calls. The sample has 1.4 million to 1.5 million distinct CDR3 sequences on record, 35% to 45% of them singletons. 7.9% of the sample comes from the top ten.

The sequenced sample consisted of blood. The sequence derives from a woman aged 18 to 35 in good health. Here the chain combines TRBV20-1 and TRBJ2-7, with 8 central nucleotides matching TRBD2. In nucleotides, the sequence is TGCAGTGCTAGAGATGGGCTAGCGGGCAGGAGGGAGCAGTACTTC. The resulting protein is CSARDGLAGRREQYF.